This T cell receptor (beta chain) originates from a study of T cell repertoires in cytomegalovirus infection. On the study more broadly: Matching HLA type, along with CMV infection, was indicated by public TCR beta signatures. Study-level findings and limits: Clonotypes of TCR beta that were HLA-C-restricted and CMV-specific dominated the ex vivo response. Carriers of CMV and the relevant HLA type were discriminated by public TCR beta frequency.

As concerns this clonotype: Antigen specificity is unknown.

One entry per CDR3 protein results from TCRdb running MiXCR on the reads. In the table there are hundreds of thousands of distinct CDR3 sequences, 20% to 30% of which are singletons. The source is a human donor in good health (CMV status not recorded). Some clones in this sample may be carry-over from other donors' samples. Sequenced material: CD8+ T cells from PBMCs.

The CDR3 coding sequence is TGCGCCAGCAGCTTTACCGGGACGTCGCTCTATGGCTACACCTTC. This sequence encodes CASSFTGTSLYGYTF. The rearrangement links TRBV5-1 to TRBJ1-2, with D possibly being TRBD1 (5 bases). Per germline, CDR1 SGHRS and CDR2 YFSETQ. V shed 2 bases and J shed 4 bases, with 15 bases lying between them. This CDR3 contains 15 residues.